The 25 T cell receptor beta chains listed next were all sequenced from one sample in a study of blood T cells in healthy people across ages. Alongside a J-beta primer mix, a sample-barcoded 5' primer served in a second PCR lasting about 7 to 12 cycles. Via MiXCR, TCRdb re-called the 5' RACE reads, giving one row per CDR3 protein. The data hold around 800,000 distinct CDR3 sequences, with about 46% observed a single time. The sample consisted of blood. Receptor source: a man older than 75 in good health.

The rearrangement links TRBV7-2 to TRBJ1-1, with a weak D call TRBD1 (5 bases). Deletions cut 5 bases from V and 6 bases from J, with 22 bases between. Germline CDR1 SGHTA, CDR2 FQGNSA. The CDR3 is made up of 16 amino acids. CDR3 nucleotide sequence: TGTGCCAGCAGCCGGCCCGGAAAAACAGGTTGGGCTGAAGCTTTCTTT. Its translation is CASSRPGKTGWAEAFF.

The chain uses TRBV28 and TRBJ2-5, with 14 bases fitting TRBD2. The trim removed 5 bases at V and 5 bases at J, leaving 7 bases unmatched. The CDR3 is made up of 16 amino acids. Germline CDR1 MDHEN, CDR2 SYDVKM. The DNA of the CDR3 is TGTGCCAGCAGTCCCCAGACTAGCGGGAGGGACGAGACCCAGTACTTC. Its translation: CASSPQTSGRDETQYF.

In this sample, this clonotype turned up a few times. CDR3 DNA sequence: TGTGCCAGCAGCACCGGGACTAGCGGGATCAACATTCAGTACTTC. Translating gives CASSTGTSGINIQYF. This chain uses TRBV7-2 with TRBJ2-4; 13 bases fit TRBD2. J was trimmed by 7 bases and V by 5 bases; bases with no gene match: 5. Germline-derived CDR1 and CDR2 are SGHTA and FQGNSA. The CDR3 contains 15 residues.

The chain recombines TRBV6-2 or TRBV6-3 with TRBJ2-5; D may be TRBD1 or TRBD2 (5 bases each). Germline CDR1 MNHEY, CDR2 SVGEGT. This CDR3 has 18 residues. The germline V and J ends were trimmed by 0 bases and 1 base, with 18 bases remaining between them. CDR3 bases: TGTGCCAGCAGTTACTCGAGGGGCTCTAACCCATCCCAAGAGACCCAGTACTTC. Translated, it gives CASSYSRGSNPSQETQYF.

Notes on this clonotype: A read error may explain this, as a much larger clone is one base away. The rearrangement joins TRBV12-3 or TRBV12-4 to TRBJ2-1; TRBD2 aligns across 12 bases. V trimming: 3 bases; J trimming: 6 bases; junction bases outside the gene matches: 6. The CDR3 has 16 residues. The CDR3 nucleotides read TGTGCCAGCAGTTTTAGGTCGGGACTAGCGGGCAATGAGCAGTTCTTC. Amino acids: CASSFRSGLAGNEQFF.

The CDR3, as DNA: TGTGCCAGCAGTCGGACAGGGCCTGGGGCTCAGCCCCAGCATTTT. Translated, it gives CASSRTGPGAQPQHF. The rearrangement joins TRBV12-3 or TRBV12-4 to TRBJ1-5; 8 nucleotides line up with TRBD1. Unmatched junction bases numbered 9, after V lost 5 bases and J lost 6 bases. The CDR3 length is 15 residues.

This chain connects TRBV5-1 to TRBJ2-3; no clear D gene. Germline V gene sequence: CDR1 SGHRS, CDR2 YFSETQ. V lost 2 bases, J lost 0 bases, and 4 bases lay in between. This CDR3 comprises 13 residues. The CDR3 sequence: CASSFDSTDTQYF. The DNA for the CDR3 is TGCGCCAGCAGCTTCGACAGCACAGATACGCAGTATTTT.

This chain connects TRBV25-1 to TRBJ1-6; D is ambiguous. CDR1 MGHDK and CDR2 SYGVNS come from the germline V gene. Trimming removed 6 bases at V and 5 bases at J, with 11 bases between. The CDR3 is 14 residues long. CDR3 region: CASRGGRNNSPLHF. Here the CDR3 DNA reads TGTGCCAGCAGGGGAGGACGGAATAATTCACCCCTCCACTTT. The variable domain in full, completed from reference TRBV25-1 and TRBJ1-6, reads EADIYQTPRYLVIGTGKKITLECSQTMGHDKMYWYQQDPGMELHLIHYSYGVNSTEKGDLSSESTVSRIRTEHFPLTLESARPSHTSQYLCASRGGRNNSPLHFGNGTRLTVT.

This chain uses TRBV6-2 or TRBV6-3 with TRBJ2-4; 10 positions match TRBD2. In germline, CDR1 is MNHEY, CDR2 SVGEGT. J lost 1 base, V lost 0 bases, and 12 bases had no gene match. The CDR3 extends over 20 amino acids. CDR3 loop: CASSYSSGDLAGVAKNIQYF. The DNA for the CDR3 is TGTGCCAGCAGTTACTCTTCAGGGGATCTAGCGGGAGTTGCCAAAAACATTCAGTACTTC.

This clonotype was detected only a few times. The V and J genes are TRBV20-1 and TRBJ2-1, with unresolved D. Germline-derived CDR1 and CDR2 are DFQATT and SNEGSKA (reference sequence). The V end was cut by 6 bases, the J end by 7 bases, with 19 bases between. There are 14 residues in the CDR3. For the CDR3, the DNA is TGCAGTGCAGAGGTACTTAGTAACGAGAATGAGCAGTTCTTC. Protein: CSAEVLSNENEQFF.

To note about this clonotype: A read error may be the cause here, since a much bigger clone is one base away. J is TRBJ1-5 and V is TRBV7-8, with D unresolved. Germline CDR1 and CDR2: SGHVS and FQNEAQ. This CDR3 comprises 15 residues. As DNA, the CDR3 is TGTGCCAGCAGCTTCTCGGTGGGTAGCGATCAGCCCCAGCATTTT. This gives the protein CASSFSVGSDQPQHF. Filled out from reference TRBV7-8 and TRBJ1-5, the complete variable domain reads GAGVSQSPRYKVAKRGQDVALRCDPISGHVSLFWYQQALGQGPEFLTYFQNEAQLDKSGLPSDRFFAERPEGSVSTLKIQRTQQEDSAVYLCASSFSVGSDQPQHFGDGTRLSIL.

The CDR3 reads CASSLETSRGGYTF. In nucleotides, the CDR3 is TGTGCCAGCAGCTTAGAGACATCCCGTGGTGGCTACACCTTC. The V and J genes are TRBV13 and TRBJ1-2, with D hard to call. The germline CDR1 and CDR2 sequences are PRHDT and FYEKMQ (reference sequence). The CDR3 is 14 residues long. V was shortened by 1 base and J by 7 bases, with 13 bases between the two germline ends.

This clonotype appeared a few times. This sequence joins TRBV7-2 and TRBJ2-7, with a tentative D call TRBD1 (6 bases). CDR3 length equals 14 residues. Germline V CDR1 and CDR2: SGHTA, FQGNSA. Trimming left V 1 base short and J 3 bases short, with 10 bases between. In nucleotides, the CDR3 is TGTGCCAGCAGCTTAGGGACAGCCTACTACGAGCAGTACTTC. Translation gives CASSLGTAYYEQYF.

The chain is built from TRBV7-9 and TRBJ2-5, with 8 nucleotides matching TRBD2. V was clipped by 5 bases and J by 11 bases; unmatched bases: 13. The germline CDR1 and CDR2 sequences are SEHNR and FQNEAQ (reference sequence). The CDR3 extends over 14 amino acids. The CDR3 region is CASSPQGGRYEQYF. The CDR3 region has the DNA TGTGCCAGCAGCCCCCAGGGCGGGAGGTATGAGCAGTACTTC.

CDR3 loop: CASSFAGEEKLFF. The DNA of the CDR3 is TGTGCCAGCAGCTTCGCGGGGGAGGAGAAACTGTTTTTT. The chain has TRBV7-2 and TRBJ1-4; a possible D gene is TRBD1 (5 bases). V lost 3 bases and J lost 11, with 13 bases in between. The CDR3 length is 13 residues. Germline V CDR1 and CDR2: SGHTA, FQGNSA.

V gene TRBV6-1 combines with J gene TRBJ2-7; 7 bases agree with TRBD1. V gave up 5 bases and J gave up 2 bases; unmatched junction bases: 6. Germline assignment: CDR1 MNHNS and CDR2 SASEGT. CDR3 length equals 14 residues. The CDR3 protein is CASSPSGQPYEQYF. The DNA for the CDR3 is TGTGCCAGCAGTCCTTCGGGACAGCCCTACGAGCAGTACTTC.

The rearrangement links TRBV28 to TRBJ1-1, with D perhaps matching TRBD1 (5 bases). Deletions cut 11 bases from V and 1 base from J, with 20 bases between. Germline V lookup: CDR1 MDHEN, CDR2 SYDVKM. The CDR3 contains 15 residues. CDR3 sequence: CAVPNKGPPNTEAFF. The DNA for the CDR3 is TGTGCCGTACCAAATAAGGGACCGCCGAACACTGAAGCTTTCTTT.

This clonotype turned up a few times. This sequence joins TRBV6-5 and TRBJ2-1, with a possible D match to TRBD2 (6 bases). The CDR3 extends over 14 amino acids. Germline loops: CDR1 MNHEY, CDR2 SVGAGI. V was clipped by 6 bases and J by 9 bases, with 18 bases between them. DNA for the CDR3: TGTGCCAGCAGCTCGGGACTCCCGACAACTGAGCAGTTCTTC. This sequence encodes CASSSGLPTTEQFF.

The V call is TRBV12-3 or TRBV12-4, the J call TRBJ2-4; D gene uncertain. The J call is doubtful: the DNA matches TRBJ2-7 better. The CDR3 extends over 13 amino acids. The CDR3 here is CASSFTNSHEQYF. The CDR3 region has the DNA TGTGCCAGCAGTTTTACTAATTCCCACGAGCAGTACTTC.

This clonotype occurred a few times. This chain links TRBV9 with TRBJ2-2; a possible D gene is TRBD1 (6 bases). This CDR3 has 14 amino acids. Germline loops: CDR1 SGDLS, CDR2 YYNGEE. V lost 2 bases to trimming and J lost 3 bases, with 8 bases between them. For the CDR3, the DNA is TGTGCCAGCAGCGTTAGGACAGACACCGGGGAGCTGTTTTTT. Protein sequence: CASSVRTDTGELFF.

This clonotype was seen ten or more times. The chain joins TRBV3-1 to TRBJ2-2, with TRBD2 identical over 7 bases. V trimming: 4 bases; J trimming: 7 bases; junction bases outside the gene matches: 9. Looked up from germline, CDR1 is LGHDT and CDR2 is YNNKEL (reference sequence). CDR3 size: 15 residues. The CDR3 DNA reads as TGTGCCAGCAGCCCCCGGGGAGGGGCTGGCGGGGAGCTGTTTTTT. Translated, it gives CASSPRGGAGGELFF.

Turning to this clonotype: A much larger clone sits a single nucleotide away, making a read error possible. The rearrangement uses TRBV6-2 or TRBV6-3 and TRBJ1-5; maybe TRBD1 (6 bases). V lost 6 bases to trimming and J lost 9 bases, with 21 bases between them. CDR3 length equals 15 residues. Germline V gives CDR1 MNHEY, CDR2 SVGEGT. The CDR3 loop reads CASSLYGGPGRPQHF. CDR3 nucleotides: TGTGCCAGCAGCCTTTACGGGGGGCCTGGGCGGCCCCAGCATTTT.

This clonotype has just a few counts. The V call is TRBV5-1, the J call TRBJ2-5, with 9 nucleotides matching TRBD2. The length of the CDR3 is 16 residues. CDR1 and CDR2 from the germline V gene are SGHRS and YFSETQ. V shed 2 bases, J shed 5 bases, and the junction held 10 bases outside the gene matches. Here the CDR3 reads CASSFGPAGGWETQYF. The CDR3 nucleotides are TGCGCCAGCAGCTTTGGTCCAGCGGGAGGTTGGGAGACCCAGTACTTC.

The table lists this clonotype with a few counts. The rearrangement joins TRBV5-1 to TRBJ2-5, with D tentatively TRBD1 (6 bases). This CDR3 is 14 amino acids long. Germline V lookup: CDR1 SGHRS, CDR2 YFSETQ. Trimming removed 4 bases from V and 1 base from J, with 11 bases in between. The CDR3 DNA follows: TGCGCCAGCAGCGGGTGGACAGTCCAAGAGACCCAGTACTTC. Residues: CASSGWTVQETQYF.

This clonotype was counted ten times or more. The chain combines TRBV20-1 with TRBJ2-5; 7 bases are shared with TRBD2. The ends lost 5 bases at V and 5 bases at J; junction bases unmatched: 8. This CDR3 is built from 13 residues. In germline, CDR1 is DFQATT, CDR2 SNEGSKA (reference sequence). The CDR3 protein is CSALTSRIETQYF. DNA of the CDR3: TGCAGTGCTTTGACTAGCCGGATCGAGACCCAGTACTTC.